The TCR beta chain described here comes from a study of CD8+ T cells in alopecia areata. Study-wide results and limits: Higher clonality was seen in lesional scalp than in normal scalp, especially in alopecia totalis/universalis.

As the sequencing template, cDNA was produced by extracting RNA and reverse transcribing it. Profiled with immunoSEQ multiplex PCR; TCRdb holds only in-frame clones, not every one. The sample shows some 180,000 clones, about 56% of them seen only once. About this clone: What it recognizes is unknown. Additional DNA sequences in this sample encode the identical CDR3.

PBMCs, the starting material, were the source of sorted CD4+ and CD8+ T cells. Germline CDR1 and CDR2: SGHTA and FQGNSA. The V end lost 1 base, the J end lost 5 bases, and 10 bases lay between the germline ends. The CDR3 is made up of 14 amino acids. The clonotype comes from a human donor in good health. Source material: CD8+ T cells sorted from blood. The genes are TRBV7-2 and TRBJ2-3; D is unresolved. The CDR3 protein is CASSLDGPLDTQYF. The DNA of the CDR3 is TGTGCCAGCAGCTTAGACGGGCCACTAGATACGCAGTATTTT.